The T cell receptor beta chain under discussion was sequenced for a study of blood T cell repertoires in COVID-19. The overall study: PBMCs, B-cell-depleted T cells, or T cells provided the cDNA or gDNA that made up the material.

TCRdb keeps only in-frame clones here, not all; method: immunoSEQ multiplex PCR. The table has approximately 250,000 clones, 65% to 85% seen once. The sample was peripheral blood. The clonotype was recovered from a human donor in a cohort sampled during active COVID-19.

The CDR3 sequence is CASTRAGGARQETQYF. CDR3 nucleotides: TGTGCCAGCACCAGAGCCGGGGGGGCGAGGCAAGAGACCCAGTACTTC. This chain uses TRBV9 with TRBJ2-5; 8 bases are shared with TRBD2. This CDR3 is 16 amino acids long. V lost 6 bases and J lost 2; bases outside the gene matches: 12. Germline CDR1 reads SGDLS; CDR2 reads YYNGEE.